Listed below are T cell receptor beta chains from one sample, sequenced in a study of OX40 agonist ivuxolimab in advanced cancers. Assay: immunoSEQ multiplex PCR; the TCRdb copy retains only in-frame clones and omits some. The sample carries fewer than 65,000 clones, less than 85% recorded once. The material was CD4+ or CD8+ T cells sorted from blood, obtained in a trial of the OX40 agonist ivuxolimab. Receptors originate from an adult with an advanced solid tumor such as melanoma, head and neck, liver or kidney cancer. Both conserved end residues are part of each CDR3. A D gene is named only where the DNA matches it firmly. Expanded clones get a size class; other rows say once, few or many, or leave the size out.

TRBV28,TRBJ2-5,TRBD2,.,TGTGCCAGCAGTCCGGGACTAGCCGAGACCCAGTACTTC,CASSPGLAETQYF
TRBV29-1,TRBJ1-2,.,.,TGCAGCGTTGGAAAGACTAACTATGGCTACACCTTC,CSVGKTNYGYTF
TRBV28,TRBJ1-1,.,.,TGTGCCAGCAGTCCCTTTCGAGGGGGCACTGAAGCTTTCTTT,CASSPFRGGTEAFF
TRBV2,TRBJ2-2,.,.,TGTGCCAGCCGACGAGGACAGAACACCGGGGAGCTGTTTTTT,CASRRGQNTGELFF
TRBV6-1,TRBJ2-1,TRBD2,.,TGTGCCAGCAGTGTTACTAGCGGAATTGGGAATGAGCAGTTCTTC,CASSVTSGIGNEQFF
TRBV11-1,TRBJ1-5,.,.,TGTGCCAGCAGCTTAATAGGGGCAGAAGGGCAGCCCCAGCATTTT,CASSLIGAEGQPQHF
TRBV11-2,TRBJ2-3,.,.,TGTGCCAGCAGCTTAGGGGGCTACAAAGATACGCAGTATTTT,CASSLGGYKDTQYF
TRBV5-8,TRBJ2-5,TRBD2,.,TGTGCCAGCAGCGCGAGCGGGAGCAGAAGGGAGACCCAGTACTTC,CASSASGSRRETQYF
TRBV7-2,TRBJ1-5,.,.,TGTGCCAGCAGCTTAGCAGGGGAAGGCAATCAGCCCCAGCATTTT,CASSLAGEGNQPQHF
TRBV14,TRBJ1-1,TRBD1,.,TGTGCCAGCAGCTGGGGACAGGGCACTGAAGCTTTCTTT,CASSWGQGTEAFF
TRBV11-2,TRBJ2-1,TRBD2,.,TGTGCCAGCAGCCACGGGACTAGCGGACACAATGAGCAGTTCTTC,CASSHGTSGHNEQFF
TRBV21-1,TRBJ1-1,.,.,TGTGCCAGCAGCAGGACAGAGCCCTACACTGAAGCTTTCTTT,CASSRTEPYTEAFF
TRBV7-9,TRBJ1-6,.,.,TGTGCCAGCAGCTTAGACAACGGACGTTCACCCCTCCACTTT,CASSLDNGRSPLHF
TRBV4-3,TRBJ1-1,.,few,TGCGCCAGCAGCCCACAGCGAGACGGGACTGAAGCTTTCTTT,CASSPQRDGTEAFF
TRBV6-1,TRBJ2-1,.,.,TGTGCCAGCAGTGAATCGTGGGTAGGGGCTGGGGAGCAGTTCTTC,CASSESWVGAGEQFF
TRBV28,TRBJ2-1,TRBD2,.,TGTGCCAGCAGTTTACGGGGCGGGAGTCCCTCCTACAATGAGCAGTTCTTC,CASSLRGGSPSYNEQFF
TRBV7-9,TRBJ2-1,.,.,TGTGCCAGCAGCTTTGACATCTACAATGAGCAGTTCTTC,CASSFDIYNEQFF
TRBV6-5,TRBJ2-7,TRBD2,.,TGTGCCAGCAGTAGAAATGGACTAGCGGGGAGCGAGCAGTACTTC,CASSRNGLAGSEQYF
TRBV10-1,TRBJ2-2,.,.,TGCGCCAGCAGTACTGGGGGGGCTACGACCGGGGAGCTGTTTTTT,CASSTGGATTGELFF
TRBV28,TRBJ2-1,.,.,TGTGCCAGCAGACTAGAACGGGCTGAGCAGTTCTTC,CASRLERAEQFF
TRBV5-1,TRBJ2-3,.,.,TGCGCCAGCAGCTTGGAGTTTCCTGGCACAGATACGCAGTATTTT,CASSLEFPGTDTQYF
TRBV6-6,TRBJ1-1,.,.,TGTGCCAGCAGTTACCTGCGGACAGACCCTGAAGCTTTCTTT,CASSYLRTDPEAFF
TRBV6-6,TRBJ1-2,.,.,TGTGCCAGCAGTTACTCGATACAGATTAACTATGGCTACACCTTC,CASSYSIQINYGYTF
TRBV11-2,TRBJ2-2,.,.,TGTGCCAGCAGCTTAGGGGGAAGTCTCGCCACAGTGGGGGAGCTGTTTTTT,CASSLGGSLATVGELFF
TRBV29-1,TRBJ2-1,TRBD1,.,TGCAGCCTAAAGAAGACAGGGGGCGGGGGTGAGCAGTTCTTC,CSLKKTGGGGEQFF